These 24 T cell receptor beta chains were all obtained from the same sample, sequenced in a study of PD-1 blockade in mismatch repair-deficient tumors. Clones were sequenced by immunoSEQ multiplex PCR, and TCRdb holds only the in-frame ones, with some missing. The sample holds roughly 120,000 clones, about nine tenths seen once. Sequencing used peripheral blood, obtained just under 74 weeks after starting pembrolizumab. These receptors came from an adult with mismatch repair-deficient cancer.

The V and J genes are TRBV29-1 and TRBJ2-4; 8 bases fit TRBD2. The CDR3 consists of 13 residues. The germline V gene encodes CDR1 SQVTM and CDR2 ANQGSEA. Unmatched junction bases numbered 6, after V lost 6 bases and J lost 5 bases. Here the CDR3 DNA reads TGCAGCGTCGGACCGGGGGGGGAAAACATTCAGTACTTC. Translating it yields CSVGPGGENIQYF.

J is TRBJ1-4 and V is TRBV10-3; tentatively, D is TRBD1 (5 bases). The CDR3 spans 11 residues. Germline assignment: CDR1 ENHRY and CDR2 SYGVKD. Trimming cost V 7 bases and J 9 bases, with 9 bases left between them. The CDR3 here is CAIIGTQKLFF. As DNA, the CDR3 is TGTGCCATCATAGGGACCCAAAAACTGTTTTTT.

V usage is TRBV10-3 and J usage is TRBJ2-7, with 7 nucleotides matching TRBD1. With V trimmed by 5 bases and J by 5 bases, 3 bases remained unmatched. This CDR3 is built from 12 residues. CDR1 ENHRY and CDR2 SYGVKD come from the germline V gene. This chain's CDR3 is CAISQTGDEQYF. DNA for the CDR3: TGTGCCATCAGTCAAACAGGGGACGAGCAGTACTTC.

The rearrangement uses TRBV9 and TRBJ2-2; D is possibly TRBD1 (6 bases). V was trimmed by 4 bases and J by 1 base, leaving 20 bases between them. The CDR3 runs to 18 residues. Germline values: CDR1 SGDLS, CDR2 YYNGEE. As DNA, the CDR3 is TGTGCCAGCAGCCCCCGGAGTTTGGGGGCCATGAACACCGGGGAGCTGTTTTTT. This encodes CASSPRSLGAMNTGELFF.

The CDR3: CASSLSFRREVIDEQYF. In DNA, the CDR3 is TGTGCCAGCTCCCTCTCCTTTAGGCGGGAGGTAATCGACGAGCAGTACTTC. J is TRBJ2-7 and V is TRBV19; 8 nucleotides match TRBD2. The CDR3 runs 17 residues. The V gene's germline CDR1 is LNHDA and CDR2 SQIVND (reference sequence). With 9 bases clipped from V and 5 bases from J, the junction kept 21 bases outside the gene matches.

CDR3 coding DNA: TGTGCCAGCAGCAAGTCAGACAGGGTAGACACCGGGGAGCTGTTTTTT. Amino acids: CASSKSDRVDTGELFF. This rearrangement joins TRBV9 to TRBJ2-2, with 7 bases matching TRBD1. CDR3 length equals 16 residues. Germline V gene lookup returns CDR1 SGDLS and CDR2 YYNGEE. Germline trimming cut 4 bases from V and 3 bases from J; bases unmatched to any gene: 9.

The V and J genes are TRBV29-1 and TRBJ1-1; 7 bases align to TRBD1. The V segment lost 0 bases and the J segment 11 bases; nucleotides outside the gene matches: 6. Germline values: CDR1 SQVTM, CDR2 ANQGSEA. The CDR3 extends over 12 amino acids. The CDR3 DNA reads TGCAGCGTTGAAGATCTCCCCAGGGGGGCTTTCTTT. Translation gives CSVEDLPRGAFF.

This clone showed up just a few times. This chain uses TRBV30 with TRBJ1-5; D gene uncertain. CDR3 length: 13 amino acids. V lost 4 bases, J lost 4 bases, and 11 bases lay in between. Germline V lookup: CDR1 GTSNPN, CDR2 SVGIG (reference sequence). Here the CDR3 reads CAWTAGGNQPQHF. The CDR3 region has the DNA TGTGCCTGGACGGCGGGCGGGAATCAGCCCCAGCATTTT.

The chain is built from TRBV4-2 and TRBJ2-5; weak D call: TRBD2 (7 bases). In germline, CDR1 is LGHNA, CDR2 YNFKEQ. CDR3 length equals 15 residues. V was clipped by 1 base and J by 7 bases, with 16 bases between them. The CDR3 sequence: CASSQGVGEGGTQYF. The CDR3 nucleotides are TGTGCCAGCAGCCAAGGTGTTGGGGAGGGGGGGACCCAGTACTTC.

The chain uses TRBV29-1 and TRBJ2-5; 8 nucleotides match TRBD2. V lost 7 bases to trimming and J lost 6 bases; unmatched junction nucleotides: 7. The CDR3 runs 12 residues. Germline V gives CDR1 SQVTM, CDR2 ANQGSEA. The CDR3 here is CSAAGRAKTQYF. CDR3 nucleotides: TGCAGCGCAGCCGGGAGGGCAAAGACCCAGTACTTC. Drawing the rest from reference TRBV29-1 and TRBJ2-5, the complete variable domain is SAVISQKPSRDICQRGTSLTIQCQVDSQVTMMFWYRQQPGQSLTLIATANQGSEATYESGFVIDKFPISRPNLTFSTLTVSNMSPEDSSIYLCSAAGRAKTQYFGPGTRLLVL.

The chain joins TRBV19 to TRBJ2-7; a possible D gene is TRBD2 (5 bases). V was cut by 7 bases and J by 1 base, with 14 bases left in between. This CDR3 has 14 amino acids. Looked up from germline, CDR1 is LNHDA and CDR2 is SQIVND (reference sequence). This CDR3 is CASTPAGGSYEQYF. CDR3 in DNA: TGTGCCAGTACCCCGGCGGGCGGGTCCTACGAGCAGTACTTC. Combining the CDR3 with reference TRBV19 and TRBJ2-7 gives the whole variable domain DGGITQSPKYLFRKEGQNVTLSCEQNLNHDAMYWYRQDPGQGLRLIYYSQIVNDFQKGDIAEGYSVSREKKESFPLTVTSAQKNPTAFYLCASTPAGGSYEQYFGPGTRLTVT.

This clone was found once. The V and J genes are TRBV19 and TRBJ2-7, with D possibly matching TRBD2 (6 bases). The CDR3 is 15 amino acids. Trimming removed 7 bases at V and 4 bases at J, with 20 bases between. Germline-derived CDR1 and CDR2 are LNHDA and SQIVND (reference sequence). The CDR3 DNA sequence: TGTGCCAGTAAATCCAGACCGGGAGAAGGTTACGAGCAGTACTTC. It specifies CASKSRPGEGYEQYF.

The CDR3 region is CASHNLMNTEAFF. CDR3 sequence (DNA): TGTGCCAGCCACAATCTCATGAACACTGAAGCTTTCTTT. This chain connects TRBV27 to TRBJ1-1; D is undetermined. CDR1 is MNHEY and CDR2 is SMNVEV in the germline V gene (reference sequence). V was shortened by 8 bases and J by 0 bases, with 10 bases between the two germline ends. The CDR3 covers 13 residues.

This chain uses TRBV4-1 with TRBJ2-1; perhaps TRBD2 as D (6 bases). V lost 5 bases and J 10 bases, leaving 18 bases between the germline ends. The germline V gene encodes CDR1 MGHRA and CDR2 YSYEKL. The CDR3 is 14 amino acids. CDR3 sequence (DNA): TGCGCCAGCAGCTCGCAGACTAGACCCATCGAGCAGTTCTTC. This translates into CASSSQTRPIEQFF.

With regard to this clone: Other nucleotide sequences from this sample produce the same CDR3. The CDR3 region has the DNA TGTGCCAGCAGCGCCGGGCATACAGATACGCAGTATTTT. Translating it yields CASSAGHTDTQYF. J is TRBJ2-3 and V is TRBV9, with D uncertain. The length of the CDR3 is 13 residues. Germline lookup yields CDR1 SGDLS and CDR2 YYNGEE. V shed 3 bases and J shed 3 bases, with 8 bases lying between them.

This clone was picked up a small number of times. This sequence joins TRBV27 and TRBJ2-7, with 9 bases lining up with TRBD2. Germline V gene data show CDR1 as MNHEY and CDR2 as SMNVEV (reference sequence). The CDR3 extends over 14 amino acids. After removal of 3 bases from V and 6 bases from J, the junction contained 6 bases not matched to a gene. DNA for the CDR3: TGTGCCAGCAGTTTGGGAGCGGGAGGAGGCGAGCAGTACTTC. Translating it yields CASSLGAGGGEQYF.

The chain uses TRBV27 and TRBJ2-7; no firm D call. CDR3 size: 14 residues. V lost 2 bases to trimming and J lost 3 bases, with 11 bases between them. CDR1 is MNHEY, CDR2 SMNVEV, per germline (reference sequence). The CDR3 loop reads CASSLGVSVYEQYF. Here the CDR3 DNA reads TGTGCCAGCAGTTTAGGGGTGAGTGTCTACGAGCAGTACTTC.

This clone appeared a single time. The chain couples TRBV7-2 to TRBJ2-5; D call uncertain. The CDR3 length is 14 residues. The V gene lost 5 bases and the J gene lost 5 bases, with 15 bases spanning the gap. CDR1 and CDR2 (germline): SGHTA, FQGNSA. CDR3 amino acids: CASSPYSGPETQYF. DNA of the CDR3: TGTGCCAGCAGCCCCTATTCCGGGCCGGAGACCCAGTACTTC.

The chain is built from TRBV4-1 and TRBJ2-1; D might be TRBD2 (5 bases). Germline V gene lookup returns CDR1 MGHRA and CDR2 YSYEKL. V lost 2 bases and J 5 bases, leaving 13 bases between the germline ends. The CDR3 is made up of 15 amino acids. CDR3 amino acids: CASSQRGSQDNEQFF. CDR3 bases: TGCGCCAGCAGCCAACGAGGGAGTCAAGACAATGAGCAGTTCTTC.

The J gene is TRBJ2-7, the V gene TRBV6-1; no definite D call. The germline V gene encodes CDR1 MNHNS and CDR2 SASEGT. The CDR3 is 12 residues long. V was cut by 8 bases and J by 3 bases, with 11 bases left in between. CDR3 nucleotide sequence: TGTGCCAGCGGCAACAACCACTACGAGCAGTACTTC. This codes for CASGNNHYEQYF.

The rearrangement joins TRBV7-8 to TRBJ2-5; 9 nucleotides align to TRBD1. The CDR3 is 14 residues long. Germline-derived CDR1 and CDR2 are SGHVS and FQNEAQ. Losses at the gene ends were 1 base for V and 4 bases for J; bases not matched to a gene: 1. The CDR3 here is CASSLVGQGETQYF. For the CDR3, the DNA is TGTGCCAGCAGCTTAGTGGGACAGGGAGAGACCCAGTACTTC.

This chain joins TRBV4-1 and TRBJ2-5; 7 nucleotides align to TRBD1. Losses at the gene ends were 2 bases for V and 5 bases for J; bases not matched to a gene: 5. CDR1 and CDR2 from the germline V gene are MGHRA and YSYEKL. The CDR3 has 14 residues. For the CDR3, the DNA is TGCGCCAGCAGCCAAAAAGGGGGCTGGGAGACCCAGTACTTC. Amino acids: CASSQKGGWETQYF.

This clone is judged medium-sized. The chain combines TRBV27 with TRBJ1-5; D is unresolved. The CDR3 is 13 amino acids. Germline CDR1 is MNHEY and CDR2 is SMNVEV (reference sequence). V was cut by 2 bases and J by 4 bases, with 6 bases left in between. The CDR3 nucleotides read TGTGCCAGCAGTTTACGAAGAAATCAGCCCCAGCATTTT. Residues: CASSLRRNQPQHF.

CDR3 residues: CASSPSAYPNEAFF. The CDR3 DNA is TGCGCCAGCAGCCCTTCCGCCTACCCCAATGAAGCTTTCTTT. The gene calls are TRBV5-1 and TRBJ1-1; D is unresolved. The germline CDR1 and CDR2 sequences are SGHRS and YFSETQ. This CDR3 is 14 amino acids long. Trimming took off 4 bases at V and 7 bases at J, with 17 bases between the two ends.